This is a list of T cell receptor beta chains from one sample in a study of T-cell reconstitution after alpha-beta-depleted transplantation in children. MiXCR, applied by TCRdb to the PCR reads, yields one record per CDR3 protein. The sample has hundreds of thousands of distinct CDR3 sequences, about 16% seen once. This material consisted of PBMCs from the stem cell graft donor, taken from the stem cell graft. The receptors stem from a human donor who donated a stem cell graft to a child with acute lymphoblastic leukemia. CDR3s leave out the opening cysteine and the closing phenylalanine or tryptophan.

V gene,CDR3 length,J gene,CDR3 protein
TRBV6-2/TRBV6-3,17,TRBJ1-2,ASSYSRGQGWEDNYGYT
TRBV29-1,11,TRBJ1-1,SVKWQGNTEAF
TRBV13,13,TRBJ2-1,AISFGDLAYNEQF
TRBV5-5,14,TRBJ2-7,ASSLGSLRKFYEQY
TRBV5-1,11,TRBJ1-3,ASRPGLENTIY
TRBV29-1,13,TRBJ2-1,SVEDHGEGRDEQF
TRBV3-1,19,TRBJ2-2,ASSQETGTSGSSSNTGELF
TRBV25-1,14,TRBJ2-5,ASSEYRGVDKETQY
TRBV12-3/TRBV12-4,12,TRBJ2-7,ASSFIRVGYEQY
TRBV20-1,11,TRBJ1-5,SAPGAGNQPQH
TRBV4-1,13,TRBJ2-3,ASSPQERGWDTQY
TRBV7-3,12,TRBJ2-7,ASSLSAGGGEQY
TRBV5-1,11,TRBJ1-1,ASRTIMNTEAF
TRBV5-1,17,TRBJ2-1,ASSPMGGGAGSSYNEQF
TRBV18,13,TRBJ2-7,ASSQDPPQTYEQY
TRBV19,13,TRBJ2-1,ASSRLAGYFDEQF
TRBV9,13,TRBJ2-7,ASSVSAGQTYEQY
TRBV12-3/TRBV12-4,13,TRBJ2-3,ASSLDGPPGDTQY
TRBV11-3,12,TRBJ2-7,ASSPHRGAYEQY
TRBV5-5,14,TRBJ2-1,ASRTGALALDNEQF
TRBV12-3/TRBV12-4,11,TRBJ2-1,ASSYTRINEQF
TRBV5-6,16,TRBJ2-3,ASSRPGTSGSRTDTQY
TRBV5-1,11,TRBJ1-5,ASSLGHADAQH
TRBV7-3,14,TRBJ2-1,ASSSHTEQSYNEQF
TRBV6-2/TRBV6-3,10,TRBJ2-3,ASSSDTDTQY
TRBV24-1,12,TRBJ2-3,ATSAPTGADTQY
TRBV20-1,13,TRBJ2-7,SARVGTSYEVEQY
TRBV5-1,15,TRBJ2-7,ASSLILAGATSYEQY
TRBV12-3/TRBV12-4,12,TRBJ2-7,ASSRREISYEQY
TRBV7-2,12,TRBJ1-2,ASPTDRPPYGYT
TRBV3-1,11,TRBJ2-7,ASSQDPGVEQY
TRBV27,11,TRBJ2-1,ASSLGLAEEQF
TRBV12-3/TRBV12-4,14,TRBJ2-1,ASSFLSRGPFNEQF
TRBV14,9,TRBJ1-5,ASLRSQPQH
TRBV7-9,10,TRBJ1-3,ASERSGNTIY
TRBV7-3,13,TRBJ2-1,ASSLTGLAANEQF